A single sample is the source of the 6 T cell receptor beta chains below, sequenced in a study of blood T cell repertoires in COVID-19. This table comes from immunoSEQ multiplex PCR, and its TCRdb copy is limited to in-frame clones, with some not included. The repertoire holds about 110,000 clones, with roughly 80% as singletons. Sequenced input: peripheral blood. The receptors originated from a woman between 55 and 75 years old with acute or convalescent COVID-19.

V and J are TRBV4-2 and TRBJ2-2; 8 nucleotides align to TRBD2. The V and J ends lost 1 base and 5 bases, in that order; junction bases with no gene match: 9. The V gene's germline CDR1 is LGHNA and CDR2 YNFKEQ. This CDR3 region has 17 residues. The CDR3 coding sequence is TGTGCCAGCAGCCAAGTGGGCGGGGGGCCCATTACCGGGGAGCTGTTTTTT. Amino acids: CASSQVGGGPITGELFF.

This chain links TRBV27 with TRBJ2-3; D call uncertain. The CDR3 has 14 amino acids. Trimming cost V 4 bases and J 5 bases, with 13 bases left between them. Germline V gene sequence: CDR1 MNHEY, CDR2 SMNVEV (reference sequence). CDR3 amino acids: CASSSVVRGDTQYF. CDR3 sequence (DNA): TGTGCCAGCAGTTCCGTGGTTCGAGGAGATACGCAGTATTTT.

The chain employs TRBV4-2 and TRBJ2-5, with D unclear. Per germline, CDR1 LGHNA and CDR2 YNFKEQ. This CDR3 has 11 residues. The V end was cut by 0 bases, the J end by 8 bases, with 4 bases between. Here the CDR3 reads CASSQESTQYF. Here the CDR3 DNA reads TGTGCCAGCAGCCAAGAGTCTACCCAGTACTTC.

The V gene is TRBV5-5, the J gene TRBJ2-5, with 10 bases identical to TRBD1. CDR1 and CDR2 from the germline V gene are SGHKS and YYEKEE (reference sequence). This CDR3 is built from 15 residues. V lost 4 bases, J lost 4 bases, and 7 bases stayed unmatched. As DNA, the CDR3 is TGTGCCAGCAGCCCCAGGACAGGGGGTCGAGAGACCCAGTACTTC. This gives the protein CASSPRTGGRETQYF.

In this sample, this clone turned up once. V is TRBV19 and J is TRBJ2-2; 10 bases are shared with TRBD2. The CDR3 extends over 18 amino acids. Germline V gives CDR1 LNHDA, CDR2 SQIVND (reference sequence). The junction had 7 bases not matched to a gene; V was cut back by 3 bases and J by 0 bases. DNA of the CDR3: TGTGCCAGTAGTATTTCGGCTAGCGGGGGACCGAACACCGGGGAGCTGTTTTTT. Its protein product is CASSISASGGPNTGELFF.

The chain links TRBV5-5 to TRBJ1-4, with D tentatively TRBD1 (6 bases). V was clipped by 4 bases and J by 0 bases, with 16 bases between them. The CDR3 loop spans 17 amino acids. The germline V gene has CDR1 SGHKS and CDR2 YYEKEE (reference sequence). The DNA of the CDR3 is TGTGCCAGCAGCCTTAGGGGGGGCGCGGCAACTAATGAAAAACTGTTTTTT. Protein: CASSLRGGAATNEKLFF.